The 5 T cell receptor beta chains below come from one sample, sequenced in a study of T cell repertoires in cytomegalovirus infection (dated by TCRdb to between 2018 and 2021). Their cognate antigens are unknown. The meaning of the sample's treatment or condition label: in vitro stimulation with specific CMV peptide epitopes to enrich CMV-specific T cells. Sequenced on an Illumina HiSeq 1500. The public reads were reprocessed in TCRdb via fastp at Q25 and MiXCR, keeping in-frame beta chains. Every entry covers one CDR3 protein and lists the most common genes and DNA from its rows. The sample includes approximately 590,000 distinct CDR3 sequences, with under 45% observed a single time. 40% to 60% of the sample is in the top ten clones. The sequencing here drew on cultured PBMCs, taken from culture after CMV antigen stimulation. Receptor source: a human donor in good health (CMV status not recorded). Some clones in this sample may be carry-over from other donors' samples.

This clonotype came up a few times. The V call is TRBV11-3, the J call TRBJ2-2, with 7 bases lining up with TRBD2. Germline trimming cut 5 bases from V and 5 bases from J; bases unmatched to any gene: 8. Germline V CDR1 and CDR2: SGHNT, YENEEA. This CDR3 has 15 amino acids. The CDR3 loop is CASSRSSGTTGELFF. The CDR3 nucleotides read TGTGCCAGCAGCAGGTCTAGCGGAACTACCGGGGAGCTGTTTTTT.

This sequence joins TRBV19 and TRBJ1-1; D not resolved. The V gene lost 7 bases and the J gene lost 8 bases, with 14 bases spanning the gap. Germline loops: CDR1 LNHDA, CDR2 SQIVND (reference sequence). This CDR3 spans 12 amino acids. This CDR3 is CASTVEPGEAFF. The CDR3, as DNA: TGTGCCAGTACGGTCGAACCGGGGGAAGCTTTCTTT.

This chain uses TRBV10-3 with TRBJ1-2; D is possibly TRBD1 (5 bases). Trimming pared 10 bases from V and 2 bases from J, leaving 23 bases between. This CDR3 spans 16 amino acids. CDR1 is ENHRY and CDR2 is SYGVKD in the germline V gene. The CDR3 sequence is CATETDRGTRNYGYTF. The DNA for the CDR3 is TGTGCCACCGAGACCGACCGGGGGACGAGGAACTATGGCTACACCTTC.

On this clonotype itself: This may stem from a read error, because a much larger clone lies one nucleotide away. This rearrangement joins TRBV7-8 to TRBJ2-5, with 16 nucleotides matching TRBD2. Trimming took 5 bases from V and 3 from J; bases not matched to a gene: 6. The CDR3 runs 17 residues. Germline-derived CDR1 and CDR2 are SGHVS and FQNEAQ. CDR3 amino acids: CASSLGTSGRGEETQYF. The CDR3 bases are TGTGCCAGCAGCCTAGGGACTAGCGGGAGGGGAGAAGAGACCCAGTACTTC.

The rearrangement joins TRBV7-6 to TRBJ2-1, with 8 bases fitting TRBD2. Germline values: CDR1 SGHVS, CDR2 FNYEAQ. This CDR3 region has 13 residues. Trimming cost V 5 bases and J 7 bases; bases outside gene matches: 4. CDR3 residues: CASSPGLDNEQFF. Written as DNA, the CDR3 is TGTGCCAGCAGCCCGGGACTAGATAATGAGCAGTTCTTC. Together with reference TRBV7-6 and TRBJ2-1, the CDR3 gives the full variable domain: GAGVSQSPRYKVTKRGQDVALRCDPISGHVSLYWYRQALGQGPEFLTYFNYEAQQDKSGLPNDRFSAERPEGSISTLTIQRTEQRDSAMYRCASSPGLDNEQFFGPGTRLTVL.